Shown below are 11 T cell receptor beta chains from a single sample sequenced in a study of T cell responses to AZD1222 COVID-19 vaccine. The method was immunoSEQ multiplex PCR; TCRdb's version includes in-frame clones alone and lacks a portion of them. The table lists about 170,000 clones, around 88% of them singletons. The sample consisted of peripheral blood, taken 28 days after the second AZD1222 dose. The receptor set was obtained from an adult who received the AZD1222 COVID-19 vaccine.

The chain employs TRBV3-1 (or the pseudogene TRBV3-2) and TRBJ2-7, with unresolved D. The CDR3 totals 15 residues. V was clipped by 0 bases and J by 0 bases, with 9 bases between them. Germline V gene data show CDR1 as LGHDT and CDR2 as YNNKEL (reference sequence). CDR3 residues: CASSQELGNSYEQYF. Written as DNA, the CDR3 is TGTGCCAGCAGCCAAGAGCTGGGGAACTCCTACGAGCAGTACTTC.

The rearrangement links TRBV9 to TRBJ2-1; TRBD2 agrees at 10 bases. The CDR3 is made up of 15 amino acids. V shed 0 bases and J 4 bases; nucleotides not matched to a gene: 1. CDR1 and CDR2 from the germline V gene are SGDLS and YYNGEE. For the CDR3, the DNA is TGTGCCAGCAGCGTAGGAGCGGGGGGGTACAATGAGCAGTTCTTC. It encodes CASSVGAGGYNEQFF.

The chain recombines TRBV6-6 with TRBJ2-4; the D call may be TRBD1 or TRBD2 (5 bases each). CDR3 length: 17 amino acids. The germline V gene encodes CDR1 MNHNY and CDR2 SVGAGI (reference sequence). The V end was cut by 5 bases, the J end by 0 bases, with 17 bases between. The CDR3 bases are TGTGCCAGCAGTCCCAGATTCGGGACCGTAGCCAAAAACATTCAGTACTTC. This sequence encodes CASSPRFGTVAKNIQYF.

The chain couples TRBV5-5 to TRBJ1-3; D is perhaps TRBD1 (5 bases). CDR3 length: 17 residues. CDR1 is SGHKS, CDR2 YYEKEE, per germline (reference sequence). Trimming removed 1 base at V and 0 bases at J, with 14 bases between. The CDR3 spells CASSLSPAQVSGNTIYF. The CDR3 nucleotides are TGTGCCAGCAGCTTGTCCCCCGCACAGGTCTCTGGAAACACCATATATTTT.

This rearrangement joins TRBV6-6 to TRBJ1-6, with a possible D match to TRBD1 (5 bases). V lost 2 bases and J 10 bases, leaving 6 bases between the germline ends. This CDR3 is 12 amino acids long. The germline V gene encodes CDR1 MNHNY and CDR2 SVGAGI (reference sequence). CDR3 in DNA: TGTGCCAGCAGTTACCGGGACTCACCCCTCCACTTT. It yields the protein CASSYRDSPLHF.

This chain links TRBV5-5 with TRBJ1-1, with D tentatively TRBD1 (6 bases). This CDR3 spans 14 amino acids. The V gene lost 1 base and the J gene lost 1 base, with 8 bases spanning the gap. Germline V gives CDR1 SGHKS, CDR2 YYEKEE (reference sequence). The CDR3 coding sequence is TGTGCCAGCAGCTTGAAGGGGGGGAACACTGAAGCTTTCTTT. This translates into CASSLKGGNTEAFF. The full variable domain, its missing parts supplied by reference TRBV5-5 and TRBJ1-1, is DAGVTQSPTHLIKTRGQQVTLRCSPISGHKSVSWYQQVLGQGPQFIFQYYEKEERGRGNFPDRFSARQFPNYSSELNVNALLLGDSALYLCASSLKGGNTEAFFGQGTRLTVV.

The V gene is TRBV18, the J gene TRBJ2-1; 8 nucleotides align to TRBD1. In germline, CDR1 is KGHSH, CDR2 LQKENI. The V and J ends lost 3 bases and 2 bases, in that order; junction bases with no gene match: 6. The CDR3 runs to 16 residues. The CDR3 is CASSPRTGFPYNEQFF. The CDR3 DNA reads TGTGCCAGCTCACCCCGGACAGGGTTCCCCTACAATGAGCAGTTCTTC.

The J gene is TRBJ1-2, the V gene TRBV3-1 (or the pseudogene TRBV3-2), with TRBD1 identical over 8 bases. This CDR3 contains 16 residues. CDR1 and CDR2 from the germline V gene are LGHDT and YNNKEL (reference sequence). V shed 4 bases and J 7 bases; nucleotides not matched to a gene: 14. The CDR3 DNA reads as TGTGCCAGCAGCCGCAGCTACTTCGGACAGGGCGGTGGCTACACCTTC. Its protein product is CASSRSYFGQGGGYTF.

This sequence joins TRBV4-1 and TRBJ1-1, with D uncertain. The CDR3 loop spans 16 amino acids. Germline-derived CDR1 and CDR2 are MGHRA and YSYEKL. V was trimmed by 1 base and J by 2 bases, leaving 14 bases between them. CDR3 protein: CASSQVSRVINTEAFF. CDR3 bases: TGCGCCAGCAGCCAAGTGTCAAGGGTCATAAACACTGAAGCTTTCTTT.

V gene TRBV5-4 combines with J gene TRBJ1-2, with D unresolved. Trimming removed 5 bases from V and 0 bases from J, with 5 bases in between. The CDR3 runs 12 residues. CDR1 is SGHNT and CDR2 is YYREEE in the germline V gene (reference sequence). CDR3 amino acids: CASRPANYGYTF. In DNA, the CDR3 is TGTGCCAGCAGACCCGCTAACTATGGCTACACCTTC.

The chain links TRBV11-3 to TRBJ2-7; TRBD1 is a possible D gene (6 bases). Trimming removed 5 bases from V and 0 bases from J, with 8 bases in between. This CDR3 has 13 residues. Germline V CDR1 and CDR2: SGHNT, YENEEA. The CDR3 nucleotides read TGTGCCAGCAGCCCCAGGGGCTCCTACGAGCAGTACTTC. Translation: CASSPRGSYEQYF. Variable domain in full (rest from reference TRBV11-3 and TRBJ2-7): EAGVVQSPRYKIIEKKQPVAFWCNPISGHNTLYWYLQNLGQGPELLIRYENEEAVDDSQLPKDRFSAERLKGVDSTLKIQPAELGDSAVYLCASSPRGSYEQYFGPGTRLTVT.